These 21 T cell receptor beta chains originate from one sample sequenced in a study of blood T cells in healthy people across ages. Primed by a sample-barcoded 5' primer and a J-beta primer mix, a second PCR proceeded for roughly 6 to 12 cycles. Each CDR3 protein is one row after TCRdb ran MiXCR on the 5' RACE reads. The repertoire includes about 780,000 distinct CDR3 sequences, 35% to 60% of them detected once, and around 18% sits in the top ten. Sequencing was done on a sample of blood. These receptors were collected from an elderly man in good health.

This clonotype was counted a single time. A much larger clone is a single base away; this may be a read error. The chain uses TRBV5-5 and TRBJ2-1; D is possibly TRBD1 (5 bases). The J call may be incorrect, as the DNA end agrees better with TRBJ2-7. The CDR3 extends over 15 amino acids. Germline V gives CDR1 SGHKS, CDR2 YYEKEE (reference sequence). CDR3: CASSFQGSSYNEQYF. CDR3 sequence (DNA): TGTGCCAGCAGCTTTCAGGGAAGCTCCTACAATGAGCAGTACTTC.

The chain is built from TRBV5-1 and TRBJ2-1; tentatively, D is TRBD2 (5 bases). There are 14 residues in the CDR3. V was clipped by 5 bases and J by 8 bases, with 17 bases between them. Germline V gene sequence: CDR1 SGHRS, CDR2 YFSETQ. The CDR3 DNA is TGCGCCAGCAGACTAGACTCAAGCTGGTATGAGCAGTTCTTC. Its protein is CASRLDSSWYEQFF.

This clonotype came up many times. The chain carries TRBV12-3 or TRBV12-4 and TRBJ2-7; D gene uncertain. The CDR3 spans 15 residues. V was pared by 0 bases and J by 1 base, with 10 bases between. CDR3 amino acids: CASSLADDASYEQYF. The CDR3 nucleotides read TGTGCCAGCAGTTTAGCTGACGACGCATCCTACGAGCAGTACTTC.

At least ten counts were recorded for this clonotype. J is TRBJ1-2 and V is TRBV7-9; D is unclear. Between the trimmed V and J ends, which lost 2 bases and 7 bases, there was a span of 14 bases. This CDR3 comprises 14 residues. CDR1 is SEHNR, CDR2 FQNEAQ, per germline (reference sequence). The CDR3 protein is CASSLQDLRGGYTF. In nucleotides, the CDR3 is TGTGCCAGCAGCTTACAGGACCTCCGGGGTGGCTACACCTTC.

The chain uses TRBV5-5 and TRBJ2-5; D might be TRBD1 (6 bases). V lost 4 bases, J lost 6 bases, and 16 bases lay in between. The CDR3 spans 14 residues. Germline V gene lookup returns CDR1 SGHKS and CDR2 YYEKEE (reference sequence). Here the CDR3 reads CASSSTVGAKTQYF. For the CDR3, the DNA is TGTGCCAGCAGCAGTACAGTGGGGGCGAAGACCCAGTACTTC.

The chain combines TRBV20-1 with TRBJ1-4, with a tentative D call TRBD1 (5 bases). There are 14 residues in the CDR3. Germline assignment: CDR1 DFQATT and CDR2 SNEGSKA (reference sequence). V was clipped by 3 bases and J by 0 bases, with 8 bases between them. Here the CDR3 reads CSARTAPTNEKLFF. As DNA, the CDR3 is TGCAGTGCTAGGACAGCCCCAACTAATGAAAAACTGTTTTTT.

This clonotype was detected a few times. The chain combines TRBV20-1 with TRBJ2-1; D possibly corresponds to TRBD2 (5 bases). This CDR3 has 13 amino acids. Germline lookup yields CDR1 DFQATT and CDR2 SNEGSKA (reference sequence). V was cut by 3 bases and J by 6 bases, with 12 bases left in between. CDR3 residues: CSASPRRPNEQFF. The CDR3 coding sequence is TGCAGTGCTAGTCCTAGGAGGCCCAATGAGCAGTTCTTC.

This clonotype was detected only a few times. This could be a read error, since a much larger clone is one nucleotide away. V usage is TRBV29-1 and J usage is TRBJ2-1; TRBD2 matches at 12 bases. The CDR3 is 15 residues long. Losses at the gene ends were 2 bases for V and 6 bases for J; bases not matched to a gene: 5. Germline CDR1 is SQVTM and CDR2 is ANQGSEA. CDR3 DNA sequence: TGCAGCGTTGAAAGGACTAGCGGGAACCGCAATGAGCAGTTCTTC. Its translation: CSVERTSGNRNEQFF.

This clonotype has more than one count but fewer than ten. The chain employs TRBV12-3 or TRBV12-4 and TRBJ1-3; no reliable D call. The CDR3 extends over 14 amino acids. V gave up 3 bases and J gave up 0 bases, with 6 bases separating them. The CDR3 nucleotides are TGTGCCAGCAGTTTTCGCGCCTCTGGAAACACCATATATTTT. Encoded protein: CASSFRASGNTIYF.

This clonotype has only a few counts. The CDR3 nucleotides read TGTGCCAGCAGCTTAGAGATTGGTAGCGGGAGGCAGTATTTT. This translates into CASSLEIGSGRQYF. The chain links TRBV7-6 to TRBJ2-3, with 9 bases lining up with TRBD2. J lost 11 bases, V lost 1 base, and 7 bases had no gene match. CDR1 and CDR2 (germline): SGHVS, FNYEAQ. CDR3 length equals 14 residues. The full variable domain, with the rest looked up from reference TRBV7-6 and TRBJ2-3, is GAGVSQSPRYKVTKRGQDVALRCDPISGHVSLYWYRQALGQGPEFLTYFNYEAQQDKSGLPNDRFSAERPEGSISTLTIQRTEQRDSAMYRCASSLEIGSGRQYFGPGTRLTVL.

The genes are TRBV27 and TRBJ2-7; unclear D gene. The V end was cut by 7 bases, the J end by 2 bases, with 15 bases between. The CDR3 is made up of 14 amino acids. The germline gives CDR1 MNHEY, CDR2 SMNVEV (reference sequence). The DNA for the CDR3 is TGTGCCAGCAAGGTTCGACTGGATACCTACGAGCAGTACTTC. Protein sequence: CASKVRLDTYEQYF.

This clonotype was counted many times. This chain links TRBV7-2 with TRBJ2-5; possible D gene TRBD2, 5 bases. Trimming pared 3 bases from V and 2 bases from J, leaving 10 bases between. The CDR3 length is 14 residues. Germline loops: CDR1 SGHTA, CDR2 FQGNSA. Written as DNA, the CDR3 is TGTGCCAGCAGCTTTGGGTCGGGACAAGAGACCCAGTACTTC. Its translation is CASSFGSGQETQYF.

The chain uses TRBV5-1 and TRBJ2-7, with no clear D. Deletions cut 2 bases from V and 4 bases from J, with 22 bases between. CDR1 is SGHRS and CDR2 is YFSETQ in the germline V gene. CDR3 length equals 17 residues. Here the CDR3 DNA reads TGCGCCAGCAGCTTTTCTGGCGTAAAAGGCGGTTTTTACGAGCAGTACTTC. This gives the protein CASSFSGVKGGFYEQYF.

This clonotype was counted a few times. V usage is TRBV6-1 and J usage is TRBJ2-4; 9 bases fit TRBD1. Germline-derived CDR1 and CDR2 are MNHNS and SASEGT. This CDR3 is 17 amino acids long. J gave up 13 bases and V 4 bases, and 20 bases lay outside the gene matches. The CDR3 reads CASSVSPSGTGRLEQYF. The CDR3 DNA reads as TGTGCCAGCAGTGTGTCCCCCTCCGGGACAGGGAGATTGGAGCAGTACTTC.

This clonotype was observed at least ten times. The chain links TRBV11-2 to TRBJ2-7; the D gene could be TRBD1 or TRBD2 (5 bases each). The germline gives CDR1 SGHAT, CDR2 FQNNGV. The CDR3 spans 14 residues. Trimming shortened V by 1 base and J by 7 bases, and 14 bases separated the two germline ends. CDR3 protein: CASSLAGPPGEQYF. CDR3 DNA: TGTGCCAGCAGCTTAGCGGGGCCACCGGGTGAGCAGTACTTC.

The chain joins TRBV3-1 to TRBJ1-1, with D unclear. This CDR3 has 12 amino acids. V lost 1 base and J 8 bases, leaving 8 bases between the germline ends. Germline values: CDR1 LGHDT, CDR2 YNNKEL (reference sequence). As DNA, the CDR3 is TGTGCCAGCAGCCAAGGAAGGAGGGAAGCTTTCTTT. Its protein is CASSQGRREAFF.

This clonotype was found a few times. In DNA, the CDR3 is TGTGCCAGCAGCAACTCGGGACACCCCACAGATACGCAGTATTTT. Its translation: CASSNSGHPTDTQYF. V gene TRBV11-3 combines with J gene TRBJ2-3; tentative D call: TRBD1 (6 bases). Germline CDR1 reads SGHNT; CDR2 reads YENEEA. The CDR3 has 15 amino acids. Deletions cut 5 bases from V and 2 bases from J, with 14 bases between.

The chain carries TRBV7-9 and TRBJ1-1; D perhaps matches TRBD1 (5 bases). The CDR3 runs to 16 residues. The germline V and J ends were trimmed by 5 bases and 0 bases, with 16 bases remaining between them. The germline V gene encodes CDR1 SEHNR and CDR2 FQNEAQ (reference sequence). The CDR3 spells CASSPGIGGVNTEAFF. The CDR3, as DNA: TGTGCCAGCAGCCCGGGCATTGGGGGGGTGAACACTGAAGCTTTCTTT.

The chain uses TRBV7-2 and TRBJ2-5; 7 bases are shared with TRBD1. Germline loops: CDR1 SGHTA, CDR2 FQGNSA. The J segment lost 13 bases and the V segment lost 5 bases, leaving 7 bases of the junction unmatched. The CDR3 has 11 amino acids. Written as DNA, the CDR3 is TGTGCCAGCAGCCAACAGGGGCAGTGGTACTTC. This translates into CASSQQGQWYF.

This clonotype appeared a few times. V usage is TRBV7-2 and J usage is TRBJ2-5, with D maybe TRBD2 (6 bases). This CDR3 is built from 13 residues. The V gene's germline CDR1 is SGHTA and CDR2 FQGNSA. The ends were cut back, 3 bases at V and 7 bases at J, with 12 bases in the middle. The CDR3 nucleotides read TGTGCCAGCAGCTTTGGGGACTCACGGACCCAGTACTTC. Residues: CASSFGDSRTQYF.

This clonotype was found many times. J is TRBJ2-7 and V is TRBV30; 12 nucleotides agree with TRBD2. V lost 0 bases and J lost 5; bases outside the gene matches: 5. CDR3 length: 15 residues. Germline V gene lookup returns CDR1 GTSNPN and CDR2 SVGIG (reference sequence). CDR3 amino acids: CAWSVLAGGPHEQYF. CDR3 sequence (DNA): TGTGCCTGGAGTGTTCTAGCGGGAGGGCCCCACGAGCAGTACTTC.